This T cell receptor (beta chain) was recorded in a study of shared clonotypes between healthy human individuals. General study findings and limits: An anticipated effect of sequencing depth on clonotype sharing among donors was recognized.

The CDR3 covers 17 residues. Trimming left V 1 base short and J 3 bases short, with 19 bases between. CDR1 is SGHRS and CDR2 is YFSETQ in the germline V gene. Sorted-subset replicate PCR reactions were performed with 200 ng DNA, corresponding to roughly 29,000 T cell genomes. Assay: immunoSEQ multiplex PCR; the TCRdb copy retains only in-frame clones and omits some. Of millions of clones in the sample, about 92% are singletons; the top ten hold 1.5% to 2%. Naive CD8 cells, CD45RO-negative and positively selected for CCR7, excluded terminally differentiated effector memory CD45RA+ cells. Worth noting for this clone: Its matching antigen is unknown.

The chain employs TRBV5-1 and TRBJ1-1; D ambiguous. Sequencing used naive CD8+ T cells from PBMCs. The source is a man between 18 and 29 years old in good health. Some clones in this sample may be carry-over from other donors' samples. The CDR3 sequence: CASSLFGTGVKDTEAFF. CDR3 nucleotide sequence: TGCGCCAGCAGCTTGTTCGGAACCGGGGTTAAGGACACTGAAGCTTTCTTT.